The TCR beta chain described here comes from a study of blood T cell repertoires in COVID-19. Profiled with immunoSEQ multiplex PCR; TCRdb holds only in-frame clones, not every one. The data show 45,000 to 65,000 clones, with over 85% seen just once and 9% held by the top ten. This clone has a handful of counts. This sequence was found in a man older than 75 with active or convalescent COVID-19. The sequenced sample was peripheral blood.

CDR3 sequence: CATGQGGLGYEQYF. The CDR3 DNA reads as TGTGCCACCGGACAGGGGGGTCTCGGGTACGAGCAGTACTTC. The chain combines TRBV19 with TRBJ2-7; the match to TRBD1 covers 10 bases. CDR1 and CDR2 (germline): LNHDA, SQIVND (reference sequence). V shed 10 bases, J shed 4 bases, and the junction held 10 bases outside the gene matches. The CDR3 is made up of 14 amino acids.